These T cell receptor beta chains were read from a single sample in a study of T cells in Graves' hyperthyroidism and ophthalmopathy. TCRdb reprocessed the multiplex PCR reads via MiXCR and lists one record per CDR3 protein. The data hold 300,000 to 450,000 distinct CDR3 sequences, with roughly 14% observed a single time. The specimen sequenced was blood. These receptors all come from a woman in her twenties or thirties with Graves' ophthalmopathy. CDR3s include the opening cysteine and the closing phenylalanine or tryptophan. D genes are given only for firm matches. Clone size appears in some rows only: once, few, many, or a class for an expanded clone.

CASSLGQLYSPLHF	TRBV27	many	NA	TRBJ1-6
CASSQDPGEAFF	TRBV4-1	many	NA	TRBJ1-1
CASSLFLAGGPENEQFF	TRBV11-2	many	TRBD2	TRBJ2-1
CASSLGGTGTYSGNTIYF	TRBV13	many	TRBD1	TRBJ1-3
CSALLGTYNSPLHF	TRBV20-1	many	NA	TRBJ1-6
CAPPTGGQGVYNEQFF	TRBV7-3	NA	NA	TRBJ2-1
CASSPPAETQYF	TRBV18	many	NA	TRBJ2-5
CASSAGLDDNEQFF	TRBV5-8	many	NA	TRBJ2-1
CASSFMPGETYEQYF	TRBV7-2	NA	NA	TRBJ2-7
CASSEDQLTDTQYF	TRBV6-1	NA	NA	TRBJ2-3
CSARPGAITEAFF	TRBV20-1	many	NA	TRBJ1-1
CASSYDSESNQPQHF	TRBV6-1	many	NA	TRBJ1-5
CASSEGGDEAFF	TRBV2	many	NA	TRBJ1-1
CASSFPDRGLGETQYF	TRBV7-9	many	TRBD1	TRBJ2-5
CASSLRRLTVIQETQYF	TRBV7-7	many	NA	TRBJ2-5
CASSPRVLAPYEQYF	TRBV3-1	NA	NA	TRBJ2-7
CASVVREQAFF	TRBV2	many	NA	TRBJ1-1
CASSAQGGQPQHF	TRBV5-1	many	NA	TRBJ1-5
CASRLTSGTYNEQFF	TRBV6-1	NA	TRBD2	TRBJ2-1
CASRLSGAYNEQFF	TRBV6-2/TRBV6-3	many	NA	TRBJ2-1
CASSPGQGLIYGYTF	TRBV9	many	TRBD1	TRBJ1-2
CATSVLPNLYNEQFF	TRBV24-1	many	NA	TRBJ2-1
CASSEDRIQIQETQYF	TRBV7-8	many	NA	TRBJ2-5
CSVYGGLGFTEAFF	TRBV29-1	many	NA	TRBJ1-1
CASGQGAVNEKLFF	TRBV3-1	many	NA	TRBJ1-4
CASSARQGAFGDTQYF	TRBV7-2	NA	TRBD1	TRBJ2-3
CSVVTGGTSEKLFF	TRBV29-1	NA	TRBD1	TRBJ1-4
CSVEPRGSGNTIYF	TRBV29-1	NA	NA	TRBJ1-3
CASSRSRGLGYGYTF	TRBV12-3/TRBV12-4	many	NA	TRBJ1-2
CASSPYNRGPGEKLFF	TRBV6-1	many	TRBD1	TRBJ1-4
CASTQAGQVYNEQFF	TRBV12-3/TRBV12-4	many	TRBD1	TRBJ2-1
CASSGGGGTRTYNEQFF	TRBV6-1	few	TRBD2	TRBJ2-1